This entry concerns a single T cell receptor beta chain. Its antigen is unknown. The sample is drawn from a study of human T cells and chemical hapten exposure. Regarding the study as a whole: Significantly more large CDR3 similarity clusters were formed by expanded TCRs than by controls. Patch test score rose with PT1 expanded TCR count, significant at thresholds 8, 16 and 32, not 4.

V lost 1 base, J lost 8 bases, and 16 bases lay in between. The CDR3 totals 15 residues. CDR1 is SGHRS, CDR2 YFSETQ, per germline. As for time point: patch test 1, 2 weeks after DPC sensitization. Treatment given: therapeutic diphenylcyclopropenone sensitization with weekly scalp DPC. Patients had alopecia, were aged 18 to 70, and were not pregnant. TCRdb recomputed calls from the RACE reads with MiXCR, one row per CDR3 protein. The sample records around 99,000 distinct CDR3 sequences, 12% being singletons. Here the sequenced sample was whole blood, taken in connection with sensitization to the hapten diphenylcyclopropenone (DPC). This chain connects TRBV5-1 to TRBJ2-1; D is possibly TRBD2 (6 bases). The source is a woman aged 40 to 50 with alopecia areata. Some clones in this sample may be carry-over from other donors' samples. CDR3 sequence reads: CASSLTGERIDEQFF. DNA for the CDR3: TGCGCCAGCAGCTTGACGGGAGAGAGGATTGATGAGCAGTTCTTC.